This T cell receptor beta chain is from a study of monozygotic twins with inflammatory bowel disease. General study points: Inverse Simpson values showed less TCRbeta diversity in IBD patients than in their healthy co-twins.

In regard to this clonotype: What it binds is unknown.

Incorporation of UMIs carrying a 6-nucleotide sample barcode was performed by template switching. TCRdb re-called the 5' RACE reads; one entry per CDR3 protein, DNA not given. In total, the table holds about 380,000 distinct CDR3 sequences. Sequencing was performed on blood. This receptor was identified in a human donor with ulcerative colitis or Crohn's disease, or a healthy co-twin of an affected twin (not recorded which).

CDR3 loop: CASSGPGTGLYGYTF. The chain couples TRBV27 to TRBJ1-2; the TRBD1 assignment by TCRdb is unverifiable without DNA. This CDR3 is built from 15 residues. CDR1 is MNHEY and CDR2 is SMNVEV in the germline V gene (reference sequence).